This entry features one T cell receptor beta chain sequence. Its antigen is unknown. No base qualities exist here, and no much larger clone lies one base off it. The immunoSEQ Assay, a bias-controlled multiplex PCR, was used to amplify TCRbeta CDR3 regions from genomic DNA. As for the authors' bioinformatics: The number of nucleated cells in each sample was estimated by amplification of reference gene primers within the assay. To quantify the absolute abundance of each unique TCRbeta CDR3 rearrangement, sequence reads were collapsed and filtered. For each sample, productive Simpson clonality was calculated as the square root of Simpson's diversity index over productive rearrangements. Sourced from immuneACCESS, this table was stored by TCRdb with only in-frame sequences that have V and J called. A share of the clones is absent; for the studies checked, an unresolved V gene accounts for under half, and the remainder has no known explanation. That table gives V, J and clone size, and the DNA gave D and trimming. The sample yields 75,000 to 80,000 clones; 70% to 90% were counted once. About a sixth of the sample comes from the top ten.

This specimen comes from a study of blood T cell repertoires in COVID-19 (dated by TCRdb to about 2020). Looking at the study overall: Samples covering the acute and convalescent phases of COVID-19 were provided by collaborators in the United States, Italy and Spain. Subjects who had been exposed to COVID-19, were actively infected with it, or had recovered from it provided the deeply sampled blood TCRbeta repertoires that made up the dataset. Samples were obtained from the ongoing ImmuneRACE study (first 160 participants) and from 1,200 or so subjects provided by 6 global collaborators. Where available, HLA class I and class II types were obtained from metadata supplied by the sample provider rather than from assay-based typing. A freely available public database, intended as a resource for researchers studying the immune response to SARS-CoV-2, is where the repertoires were released. Sample metadata almost always included a de-identified subject ID, COVID-19 status, age in years and sex. The prospective study material was composed of cDNA or gDNA derived from T cells, B-cell-depleted T cells, or PBMCs. The investigation overall reported the following: Clinical and demographic metadata were provided uncurated, with the amount varying by source and participant.

The junction shows trimming of 8 bases on V and 9 bases on J, and the gene matches do not reach 7 bases of it. Measured from the cysteine to the phenylalanine, the CDR3 is 13 residues long. The only DNA kept is the CDR3, 39 bases in frame from the first base. In the germline V gene, CDR1 corresponds to SQVTM and CDR2 to ANQGSEA. Collaborating institutions collected whole blood in K2EDTA tubes following their own protocols. For TCRbeta analysis, collaborator samples were shipped as frozen whole blood, as isolated PBMCs, or as DNA extracted from either sample type. The source of this sequence is a woman aged 55-69 years with acute or convalescent COVID-19. Sequencing was done on a sample of peripheral blood. The rearrangement combines TRBV29-1 with TRBJ2-1, and 13 junction bases match TRBD2. The encoded CDR3 is CSTRTSGGFEQFF. The nucleotide sequence reads as follows: TGCAGCACCAGGACTAGCGGGGGCTTTGAGCAGTTCTTC.